This TCR beta chain emerged from a study of cytomegalovirus exposure and HLA in healthy donors (TCRdb year 2017). For the wider study: An earlier analysis of roughly 570 of the donors reported about 300 Gb of sequence data and around 110 million unique TCR beta sequences obtained from roughly 170 million T cells. An early release covering roughly 580 HLA-typed donors comprised roughly 300 gigabases of sequencing data and around 85 million unique TCR sequences. The genetic ancestry cluster associated with self-reported Caucasian donors included 70% to 85% of the 300 to 450 genotyped donors. The study aimed to test whether cataloging public T cell receptors could reveal signatures of past pathogen exposure. The T cell repertoires of about 700 subjects were profiled by immunosequencing and related to cytomegalovirus serostatus. In addition to the first cohort of several hundred subjects, a separate validation cohort of 130 or so different subjects was used. The study combined high-throughput TCR immunosequencing, statistical association of individual TCRs with disease status, and machine learning to predict cytomegalovirus infection status. A later analysis re-analyzed previously published TCR beta repertoires from about 600 donors and added high-resolution HLA genotyping to study TCR occurrence patterns. Rather than drawing on any new phenotypic data, the later analysis identified candidate immune exposures from TCR beta sequences and the way those sequences occurred across donors. To decide whether each TCR beta V gene segment behaved as functional or pseudogenic, an earlier analysis of approximately 590 of the donors relied on high-throughput TCR beta sequencing. Alongside the repertoire data, information on donor age, sex, ethnicity and CMV serostatus was compiled. In a later genetic analysis, genome-wide SNP genotypes for about 60% of the 666 donors were used, and that subset was treated as a discovery cohort. Every repertoire in the discovery cohort had been generated on one and the same sequencing platform. HLA typing included class I and class II loci at four-digit resolution. Typing coverage differed by locus: A, B, C, DRB1 and DQB1 were typed in about 629-630 donors, DQA1 in 500 to 550, DPA1 in around 600, and DPB1 in around 440. Because of strong linkage in the cohort, roughly five DR-DQ haplotypes were treated as single units for association and clustering. Across 300 to 400 genotyped donors of the cohort, an average of approximately 240,000 unique TCR beta nucleotide sequences per donor were sequenced, and approximately 19% of those sequences were non-productive.

The cohort consisted of 650 to 700 healthy bone marrow donors. Cohort members were all nominally healthy when sampled, although unrecorded immune exposures were likely present. The donor tested CMV seropositive and was one of the 289 seropositive cohort members. Every donor gave a peripheral blood sample, and the peripheral blood mononuclear cells from that sample were used for TCR beta sequencing. Genomic DNA extraction from the blood cell samples was performed with the Qiagen DNeasy Blood Extraction Kit. The V end loses 3 bases and the J end loses 5 bases, and a stretch of 13 bases separates them. From the cysteine up to the phenylalanine, the CDR3 has a length of 15 residues. The CDR3 DNA has 45 bases and is translated from base 1. CDR1 and CDR2 are read off the germline V gene (reference sequence) as MNHEY and SMNVEV. Libraries were prepared through the immunoSEQ multiplex PCR assay. The multiplex PCR relied on a mix of 60 forward primers for TCR Vbeta segments and 13 reverse primers for TCR Jbeta segments. The CDR3 region of rearranged TCR beta genes was amplified from genomic DNA with a multiplex PCR assay. Amplified TCR beta libraries were sequenced as 87-base-pair reads on the Illumina HiSeq System. The authors processed their data as follows. A later analysis counted tens of millions of unique TCR beta chains across the 666 repertoires, and roughly 11 million of these chains were shared by at least two donors. Raw reads were error-corrected and collapsed into unique sequences with a nearest-neighbor algorithm that merged closely related sequences to remove PCR and sequencing errors. Alignment of CDR3 sequences to IMGT reference sequences was used to assign V, D and J gene segments. Each retained sequence needed at least a six-nucleotide match to both a V gene segment and a J gene segment. Rearrangements were called productive when the CDR3 lacked stop codons and stayed in frame with V and J; all others were non-productive. Following IMGT convention, CDR3 was defined as the stretch from the second conserved V-encoded cysteine up to the conserved J-encoded phenylalanine. The earlier analysis of 587 of the donors excluded sequences that lacked an unambiguous match to a single V gene segment. In an earlier analysis of roughly 600 of the donors, a V segment was called functional when productive rearrangements were above 56.7%, and segregating when the standard deviation between donors exceeded 5%. A statistical classification framework was built for diagnosing cytomegalovirus status from the catalog of TCR beta chain sequences. V and J gene assignment, in a later analysis, came from comparing TCR nucleotide sequences with IMGT/GENE-DB human TR gene sequences. In a later analysis, CDR3 sequences and most-parsimonious VDJ recombination scenarios were assigned using the TCRdist pipeline. In a later analysis, each TCR beta chain was defined by its CDR3 amino acid sequence together with its V-gene family, and reads without a unique V-gene family were excluded. In a later analysis, around 600 highly shared, low-generation-probability nucleotide sequences were removed to address suspected cross-contamination and a sequencing artifact. A later analysis calculated a clonal expansion index for each public chain from normalized within-repertoire ranks of inferred template counts. In a later analysis, generation probabilities were computed using a VDJ recombination model fitted to out-of-frame rearrangements, and the results were checked against IGoR. In a later analysis, hypergeometric tests were used to score TCR-TCR, TCR-HLA and TCR-CMV co-occurrence, with a repertoire-size bias correction applied to TCR pairs. A later analysis estimated false discovery rates by permuting HLA or CMV assignments 20 times. A later analysis grouped co-occurring TCRs with DBSCAN, adding TCRdist sequence similarity when clustering within HLA-allele-positive subsets. For co-occurrence clustering, repertoires with fewer than 30,000 or more than 120,000 public chains were excluded, along with four or five repertoires with anomalous nucleotide sharing. TCRdb provides this immuneACCESS table in a form limited to in-frame rearrangements. Some clones are lacking; in checked studies, under half of them reflect an unresolved V gene, and why the rest are absent is not known. V and J calls and clone size follow that table, whereas D and trimming were derived from the DNA. The sample table shows 95,000 to 150,000 clones, and about 80% are seen once. The ten largest clones take up approximately 3.5% of the sample.

The study at large found these results: A further reported finding was that TCR beta sequences accurately predicted the HLA-A and HLA-B alleles for most subjects in the first cohort. It was suggested by the authors that the approach could potentially be generalized to other disease states and immunological phenotypes. In vitro tests confirmed that a few of the cytomegalovirus-associated TCR beta chains recognize cytomegalovirus antigens. In a later analysis, several top co-occurrence clusters were reported to appear linked to parvovirus B19, influenza, CMV and Epstein-Barr virus. In the study, some 160 TCR beta chains were listed as associated with cytomegalovirus. While some public TCRs were present in many individuals, most TCR sequences turned up only very rarely across donors. Presence/absence analyses assumed roughly uniform sequencing depth across donors, an assumption that may not hold. Cytomegalovirus status was reported to be diagnosed by the classifier with high specificity and sensitivity in both the original and validation cohorts. A later genetic analysis reported fewer N-insertions in productive TCRs among donors in an Asian-associated ancestry cluster than the approximately 670-donor mean. Some IMGT-functional V segments, including TRBV6-2 and TRBV6-3, could not be distinguished by the 87-base-pair reads and were therefore excluded. Because counts were too low, some 16 rarely observed V segments, including chromosome 9 orphons, were excluded from the earlier analysis of 587 of the donors. In a later analysis, most CMV-associated TCR beta chains were found to appear HLA-restricted, with HLA associations seemingly driven largely by CMV exposure. The sequencing pipeline was judged likely to have produced a cluster of highly shared sequence variants as a technical artifact. In a later analysis, the rate of TCR association differed among HLA loci, with DRB1 alleles having the most associated TCRs and HLA-C alleles having the fewest. A later genetic analysis associated a missense DCLRE1C variant with V-gene and J-gene trimming of TCR beta chains, and an independent cohort replicated the association. Broadly in line with IMGT annotations, most TCR beta V segments showed up in productive rearrangements about 87% or about 30% of the time in an earlier analysis of about 500 of the donors. The only immune exposure information available for the cohort was CMV serostatus. HLA typing was unavailable for some donors at each locus, so association tests used only the typed subset. When HLA alleles, especially DR and DQ, strongly co-occurred, attributing TCR associations to individual alleles was difficult. The cohort was sequenced for TCR beta chains only, and without alpha or paired-chain data the features that could be detected were limited. In a later analysis, 16,951 TCR beta sequences were associated with specific HLA alleles at a false discovery rate of 0.05. Correlated functional status among segregating V segments might reflect linkage disequilibrium, but an unknown experimental factor could not be ruled out. Compared with equally common non-associated chains, HLA-associated TCR beta chains in a later analysis were more clonally expanded and had lower generation probabilities.

As regards this clone: The clone's antigen remains unknown. Within one base of it there is no much larger clone, and no base qualities were kept.

This TCR derives from a woman in her thirties or forties in good health and CMV-seropositive. The rearrangement joined TRBV27 to TRBJ2-2, with no D gene named confidently. The sample taken for sequencing was PBMCs. CDR3 loop: CASSFSVAGTGELFF. The sequence in DNA is TGTGCCAGCAGTTTTTCAGTCGCAGGAACCGGGGAGCTGTTTTTT.